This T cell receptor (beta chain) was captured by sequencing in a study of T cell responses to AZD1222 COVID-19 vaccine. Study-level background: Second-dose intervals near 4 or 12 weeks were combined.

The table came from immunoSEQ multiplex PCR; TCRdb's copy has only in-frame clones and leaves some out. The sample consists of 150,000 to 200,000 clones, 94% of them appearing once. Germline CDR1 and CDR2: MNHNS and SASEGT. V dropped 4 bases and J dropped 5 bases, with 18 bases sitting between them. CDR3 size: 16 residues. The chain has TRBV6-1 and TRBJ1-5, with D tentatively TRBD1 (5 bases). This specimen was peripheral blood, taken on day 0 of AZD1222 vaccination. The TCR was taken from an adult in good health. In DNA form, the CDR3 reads TGTGCCAGCAGTGCCTTCCGTTACCGGGACGATCAGCCCCAGCATTTT. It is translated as CASSAFRYRDDQPQHF.